This TCR beta chain emerged from a study of blood T cell repertoires in COVID-19. On the study more broadly: The study drew acute and convalescent COVID-19 samples from the United States, Italy and Spain. The analysed material was cDNA or gDNA that came from T cells, B-cell-depleted T cells, or PBMCs.

Participants were aged roughly 18 to 90 years from 24 US areas. The data were produced by immunoSEQ multiplex PCR, yet TCRdb's version contains in-frame clones alone and is incomplete. Of a few hundred thousand clones listed, nearly 90% were seen once; the top ten hold less than 3.5%. Per germline, CDR1 ENHRY and CDR2 SYGVKD. V was clipped by 10 bases and J by 7 bases; unmatched bases: 7. There are 14 residues in the CDR3. This clone has just one count. The TCR originated in a woman aged 50 to 60 who had been exposed to COVID-19. The chain recombines TRBV10-3 with TRBJ1-6; 10 bases are a match to TRBD1. Specimen: PBMCs or T cells enriched from blood (not recorded which). CDR3 region: CATTGQGTNSPLHF. CDR3 bases: TGTGCCACTACGGGACAGGGGACGAATTCACCCCTCCACTTT.